These T cell receptor beta chains were read from a single sample in a study of blood T cell repertoires in COVID-19. TCRdb's table, derived via immunoSEQ multiplex PCR, lists solely in-frame clones and lacks some. The sample lists around 110,000 clones, about 82% seen once, with 6.2% in the top ten. The sample taken for sequencing was peripheral blood. The receptors shown here come from a man aged 80 or over with COVID-19, enrolled during active disease. Each CDR3 is given with its conserved first and last residue. D genes are given only for firm matches. Expanded clones are given a class, and other clones once, few, many or no size at all.

D gene: TRBD1; J gene: TRBJ1-4; clone size: few; V gene: TRBV3-1/TRBV3-2; CDR3 protein: CASSHPGQGAVLFF; CDR3 DNA: TGTGCCAGCAGCCATCCGGGACAGGGGGCGGTTTTGTTTTTT
D gene: .; J gene: TRBJ2-3; clone size: .; V gene: TRBV6-4; CDR3 protein: CASSSEDGGTDTQYF; CDR3 DNA: TGTGCCAGCAGTTCGGAGGATGGTGGCACAGATACGCAGTATTTT
D gene: .; J gene: TRBJ2-3; clone size: .; V gene: TRBV18; CDR3 protein: CASSPLAGYDTQYF; CDR3 DNA: TGTGCCAGCTCACCACTCGCGGGATACGATACGCAGTATTTT
D gene: .; J gene: TRBJ1-1; clone size: .; V gene: TRBV29-1; CDR3 protein: CSVEEKTNTEAFF; CDR3 DNA: TGCAGCGTTGAAGAAAAGACAAACACTGAAGCTTTCTTT
D gene: TRBD2; J gene: TRBJ2-3; clone size: .; V gene: TRBV29-1; CDR3 protein: CSYMGLAGGGSTDTQYF; CDR3 DNA: TGCAGCTATATGGGGCTAGCGGGAGGTGGTAGCACAGATACGCAGTATTTT
D gene: TRBD1; J gene: TRBJ2-7; clone size: .; V gene: TRBV10-3; CDR3 protein: CAISEGQGAHEQYF; CDR3 DNA: TGTGCCATCAGTGAGGGGCAGGGGGCGCACGAGCAGTACTTC
D gene: .; J gene: TRBJ2-2; clone size: once; V gene: TRBV28; CDR3 protein: CASSPFNTGELFF; CDR3 DNA: TGTGCCAGCAGCCCGTTTAACACCGGGGAGCTGTTTTTT
D gene: TRBD2; J gene: TRBJ2-7; clone size: .; V gene: TRBV5-1; CDR3 protein: CASSFNSGTEQYF; CDR3 DNA: TGCGCCAGCAGCTTTAATAGCGGGACGGAGCAGTACTTC
D gene: .; J gene: TRBJ2-1; clone size: few; V gene: TRBV4-1; CDR3 protein: CASSPVGEANEQFF; CDR3 DNA: TGCGCCAGCAGCCCCGTAGGGGAAGCCAATGAGCAGTTCTTC
D gene: .; J gene: TRBJ1-5; clone size: .; V gene: TRBV27; CDR3 protein: CASSLLGTVNQPQHF; CDR3 DNA: TGTGCCAGCAGTTTACTTGGCACCGTGAATCAGCCCCAGCATTTT